The 18 T cell receptor beta chains listed next were all sequenced from one sample in a study of shared clonotypes between healthy human individuals. Here immunoSEQ multiplex PCR was the method, and the copy in TCRdb shows in-frame clones only, minus some. Counted here are approximately 2.3 million clones, 80% to 95% occurring once; the ten biggest clones make up about 0.39%. Material: naive CD4+ T cells from PBMCs. Subset in this sample: CD45RA+ positively selected. The origin of the receptors is a man younger than 35 in good health. Some clones in this sample may be carry-over from other donors' samples.

V is TRBV11-3 and J is TRBJ2-1; TRBD1 aligns across 9 bases. Trimming at V came to 1 base and at J to 4 bases, leaving 5 bases not matched to a gene. The CDR3 runs to 16 residues. From germline, CDR1 is SGHNT and CDR2 YENEEA. CDR3 amino acids: CASSLVGGTGYNEQFF. CDR3 bases: TGTGCCAGCAGCTTAGTTGGGGGGACAGGGTACAATGAGCAGTTCTTC.

The chain combines TRBV5-4 with TRBJ2-6, with D uncertain. V lost 3 bases and J lost 4, with 8 bases in between. The germline gives CDR1 SGHNT, CDR2 YYREEE (reference sequence). The CDR3 runs to 14 residues. The CDR3 DNA reads TGTGCCAGCAGCTCCGGACCGGGGGCCAACGTCCTGACTTTC. The encoded protein is CASSSGPGANVLTF.

This clone was detected once. This rearrangement joins TRBV7-6 to TRBJ1-1, with D maybe TRBD1 (5 bases). Germline-derived CDR1 and CDR2 are SGHVS and FNYEAQ. The CDR3 contains 13 residues. Trimming cost V 5 bases and J 0 bases, with 7 bases left between them. For the CDR3, the DNA is TGTGCCAGCAGCAAACAGGTGAACACTGAAGCTTTCTTT. This gives the protein CASSKQVNTEAFF. Full variable domain (missing parts from reference TRBV7-6 and TRBJ1-1): GAGVSQSPRYKVTKRGQDVALRCDPISGHVSLYWYRQALGQGPEFLTYFNYEAQQDKSGLPNDRFSAERPEGSISTLTIQRTEQRDSAMYRCASSKQVNTEAFFGQGTRLTVV.

CDR3 DNA: TGTGCCAGCTTCCCCAGGCGGGGCACAGATACGCAGTATTTT. It translates to CASFPRRGTDTQYF. The chain employs TRBV6-5 and TRBJ2-3; TRBD2 is a possible D gene (5 bases). The germline CDR1 and CDR2 sequences are MNHEY and SVGAGI. Trimming shortened V by 8 bases and J by 1 base, and 13 bases separated the two germline ends. CDR3 length: 14 amino acids.

The chain joins TRBV25-1 to TRBJ2-2; 13 bases map to TRBD2. Germline loops: CDR1 MGHDK, CDR2 SYGVNS. J lost 4 bases, V lost 0 bases, and 5 bases had no gene match. The CDR3 totals 18 residues. The CDR3 loop reads CASSEYRLAGGITGELFF. In nucleotides, the CDR3 is TGTGCCAGCAGTGAATATCGACTAGCGGGAGGAATCACCGGGGAGCTGTTTTTT. Together with reference TRBV25-1 and TRBJ2-2, the CDR3 gives the full variable domain: EADIYQTPRYLVIGTGKKITLECSQTMGHDKMYWYQQDPGMELHLIHYSYGVNSTEKGDLSSESTVSRIRTEHFPLTLESARPSHTSQYLCASSEYRLAGGITGELFFGEGSRLTVL.

J is TRBJ1-1 and V is TRBV7-2; D is uncertain. There are 14 residues in the CDR3. Between the trimmed V and J ends, which lost 1 base and 4 bases, there was a span of 10 bases. CDR1 and CDR2 from the germline V gene are SGHTA and FQGNSA. The CDR3 region is CASSLDRAGTEAFF. DNA for the CDR3: TGTGCCAGCAGCTTAGATAGGGCCGGCACTGAAGCTTTCTTT.

V is TRBV6-5 and J is TRBJ2-7; either TRBD1 or TRBD2 may fit D (6 bases each). Germline lookup yields CDR1 MNHEY and CDR2 SVGAGI. This CDR3 has 13 amino acids. Trimming stripped 7 bases from V and 0 bases from J, with 10 bases between. The chain's CDR3 is CASTRGRSYEQYF. In DNA, the CDR3 is TGTGCCAGCACCCGGGGGCGCTCCTACGAGCAGTACTTC.

The CDR3: CAYPRGWPATGELFF. The CDR3 coding sequence is TGTGCCTATCCCAGAGGTTGGCCGGCCACCGGGGAGCTGTTTTTT. The chain has TRBV7-9 and TRBJ2-2; no clear D. From germline, CDR1 is SEHNR and CDR2 FQNEAQ (reference sequence). The V end lost 11 bases, the J end lost 4 bases, and 20 bases lay between the germline ends. This CDR3 spans 15 amino acids.

As for this clone: Other nucleotide sequences from this sample produce the same CDR3. V is TRBV9 and J is TRBJ2-3, with D unresolved. The CDR3 runs to 15 residues. Germline V gene sequence: CDR1 SGDLS, CDR2 YYNGEE. Trimming took off 0 bases at V and 3 bases at J, with 11 bases between the two ends. The CDR3 spells CASSVGPADTDTQYF. The CDR3 nucleotides read TGTGCCAGCAGCGTAGGACCAGCCGATACAGATACGCAGTATTTT.

The sample holds one count of this clone. The DNA of the CDR3 is TGTGCCAGCAGCCCACCCTCCAGTAACTATGGCTACACCTTC. Its translation is CASSPPSSNYGYTF. The chain couples TRBV5-4 to TRBJ1-2; D ambiguous. The germline V and J ends were trimmed by 4 bases and 1 base, with 11 bases remaining between them. Germline CDR1 is SGHNT and CDR2 is YYREEE (reference sequence). CDR3 size: 14 residues.

V usage is TRBV11-2 and J usage is TRBJ1-2; TRBD1 matches 8 bases. Germline CDR1 is SGHAT and CDR2 is FQNNGV. The CDR3 sequence is 17 residues long. V trimming: 5 bases; J trimming: 7 bases; junction bases outside the gene matches: 18. The DNA of the CDR3 is TGTGCCAGCAGCCCAACACTCACAAACAGGGGGGGCGGTGGCTACACCTTC. It encodes CASSPTLTNRGGGGYTF.

J is TRBJ1-3 and V is TRBV4-1; 8 bases match TRBD1. Germline lookup yields CDR1 MGHRA and CDR2 YSYEKL. V lost 4 bases and J lost 3; bases outside the gene matches: 2. The CDR3 runs 14 residues. The CDR3 nucleotides read TGCGCCAGCAGCCGGGGGACAGGTGGAAACACCATATATTTT. Translating it yields CASSRGTGGNTIYF.

DNA of the CDR3: TGTGCCAGCAGTGAAACGACAGGGCTGTCTGGAAACACCATATATTTT. This sequence encodes CASSETTGLSGNTIYF. V is TRBV6-1 and J is TRBJ1-3, with TRBD1 matching 7 bases. CDR3 length: 16 residues. The germline CDR1 and CDR2 sequences are MNHNS and SASEGT. V gave up 2 bases and J gave up 1 base; unmatched junction bases: 5.

The rearrangement joins TRBV18 to TRBJ2-1; maybe TRBD1 (6 bases). CDR1 is KGHSH, CDR2 LQKENI, per germline. Trimming removed 4 bases at V and 7 bases at J, with 17 bases between. CDR3 size: 15 residues. In DNA, the CDR3 is TGTGCCAGCTCACGGAACAGGGAACTACCAAATGAGCAGTTCTTC. Residues: CASSRNRELPNEQFF. Complete variable domain (other parts from reference TRBV18 and TRBJ2-1): NAGVMQNPRHLVRRRGQEARLRCSPMKGHSHVYWYRQLPEEGLKFMVYLQKENIIDESGMPKERFSAEFPKEGPSILRIQQVVRGDSAAYFCASSRNRELPNEQFFGPGTRLTVL.

The chain employs TRBV28 and TRBJ1-1; unclear D gene. The ends were cut back, 3 bases at V and 0 bases at J, with 5 bases in the middle. The CDR3 contains 13 residues. Germline V gene lookup returns CDR1 MDHEN and CDR2 SYDVKM. CDR3 nucleotide sequence: TGTGCCAGCAGTTTCTGGATGAACACTGAAGCTTTCTTT. It translates to CASSFWMNTEAFF.

The rearrangement uses TRBV4-1 and TRBJ2-3; 9 bases line up with TRBD2. The germline V gene encodes CDR1 MGHRA and CDR2 YSYEKL. V lost 0 bases to trimming and J lost 1 base; unmatched junction nucleotides: 5. The CDR3 runs 17 residues. In DNA form, the CDR3 reads TGCGCCAGCAGCCAAGAAATCGGCGGGAGGGGCACAGATACGCAGTATTTT. The encoded protein is CASSQEIGGRGTDTQYF.

This rearrangement joins TRBV4-1 to TRBJ2-3; D is ambiguous. The CDR3 sequence is 14 residues long. Germline assignment: CDR1 MGHRA and CDR2 YSYEKL. V lost 5 bases to trimming and J lost 6 bases, with 15 bases between them. CDR3 sequence (DNA): TGCGCCAGCAGCAGACAAGGACGATTGGATACGCAGTATTTT. This encodes CASSRQGRLDTQYF.

About this clone itself: This CDR3 is also generated by other DNA sequences in the sample. V and J are TRBV7-9 and TRBJ1-5; D is possibly TRBD1 (6 bases). The germline V gene has CDR1 SEHNR and CDR2 FQNEAQ (reference sequence). The germline V and J ends were trimmed by 3 bases and 3 bases, with 9 bases remaining between them. The CDR3 contains 14 residues. CDR3 in amino acids: CASSLDSYNQPQHF. CDR3 in DNA: TGTGCCAGCAGCTTGGACAGTTACAATCAGCCCCAGCATTTT.